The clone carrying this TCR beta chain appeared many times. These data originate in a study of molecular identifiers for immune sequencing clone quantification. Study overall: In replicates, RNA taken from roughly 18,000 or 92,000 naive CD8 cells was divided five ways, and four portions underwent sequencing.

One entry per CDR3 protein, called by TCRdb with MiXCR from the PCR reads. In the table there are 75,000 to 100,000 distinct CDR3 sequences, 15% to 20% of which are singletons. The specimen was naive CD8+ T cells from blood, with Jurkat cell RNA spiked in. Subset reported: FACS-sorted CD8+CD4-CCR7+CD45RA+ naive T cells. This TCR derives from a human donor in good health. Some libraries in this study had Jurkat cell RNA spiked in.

The CDR3 spells CASSLDYGDPPLHF. In nucleotides, the CDR3 is TGTGCCAGCAGCTTAGATTACGGGGATCCACCCCTCCACTTT. The chain is built from TRBV7-9 and TRBJ1-6, with no clear D. The V end was cut by 1 base, the J end by 11 bases, with 12 bases between. The germline V gene has CDR1 SEHNR and CDR2 FQNEAQ (reference sequence). The CDR3 is 14 amino acids.